This TCR beta chain originates from a study of identical twins. Findings and caveats of the study: Compared with unrelated sharing, twin-shared out-of-frame alpha sequences had more low-probability sequences.

MiXCR, run by TCRdb on the 5' RACE reads, gives a single entry per CDR3 protein. The sample records 420,000 or so distinct CDR3 sequences, approximately 17% being singletons. With regard to this clonotype: Its target is unknown.

The CDR3 totals 14 residues. The V end was cut by 5 bases, the J end by 1 base, with 12 bases between. Germline values: CDR1 MNHNS, CDR2 SASEGT. Donors uniformly comprised healthy Caucasians. The sequence derives from a man aged 45-60 years in good health. The chain links TRBV6-1 to TRBJ2-7; D is unresolved. The specimen was naive T cells sorted from blood. CDR3 sequence reads: CASSKRGGSYEQYF. The CDR3 DNA is TGTGCCAGCAGTAAACGCGGTGGTTCCTACGAGCAGTACTTC.